This TCR beta chain was captured in a study of T cell responses to AZD1222 COVID-19 vaccine. Profiling relied on immunoSEQ multiplex PCR, and the TCRdb table lists in-frame clones only, not all of them. Among approximately 150,000 clones, around nine tenths were seen once, and the ten largest hold around 5.4%. Trimming shortened V by 2 bases and J by 7 bases, and 11 bases separated the two germline ends. Germline CDR1 MNHNS, CDR2 SASEGT. CDR3 size: 13 residues. This chain connects TRBV6-1 to TRBJ1-1, with D perhaps TRBD1 (5 bases). This TCR was sampled from an adult in good health. Source: peripheral blood, taken on day 0 of AZD1222 vaccination. CDR3 region: CASSERWDGEAFF. The DNA for the CDR3 is TGTGCCAGCAGTGAAAGGTGGGACGGTGAAGCTTTCTTT.